This T cell receptor (beta chain) derives from a study of technical replicates of blood from a handful of donors. V gave up 2 bases and J gave up 2 bases; unmatched junction bases: 1. The CDR3 length is 14 residues. Germline V gene lookup returns CDR1 SGHRS and CDR2 YFSETQ. Measured with immunoSEQ multiplex PCR; TCRdb has only the in-frame clones, and not every one. Seen here are tens of thousands of clones, 94% observed once, and the top ten hold 0.2% to 0.3%. The clonotype originates from a human donor in good health. V usage is TRBV5-1 and J usage is TRBJ2-7, with 10 bases lining up with TRBD1. Sequenced: T cells isolated from PBMCs. The CDR3 reads CASSFGTGAYEQYF. CDR3 DNA sequence: TGCGCCAGCAGCTTCGGGACAGGGGCCTACGAGCAGTACTTC.